A selection of T cell receptor beta chains follows, all from one sample in a study of blood T cell repertoires in COVID-19. Libraries were prepared by immunoSEQ multiplex PCR; TCRdb keeps only in-frame clonotypes and omits some of them. The table has 150,000 to 250,000 clones, about four fifths seen once. The sample was peripheral blood. Receptor source: a woman aged 35 to 49 with COVID-19, enrolled during active disease. CDR3s include the opening cysteine and the closing phenylalanine or tryptophan. Each record gives: D gene, J gene, V gene, CDR3 DNA, CDR3 protein. D genes are given only for firm matches.

-,TRBJ1-1,TRBV5-1,TGCGCCAGCAGCTTGGAATATCTGGCCTCGAACACTGAAGCTTTCTTT,CASSLEYLASNTEAFF
TRBD1,TRBJ1-6,TRBV6-5,TGTGCCAGCAGTTACACCGGGACAGCTAGTGGGACCCTCCACTTT,CASSYTGTASGTLHF
-,TRBJ1-2,TRBV7-2,TGTGCCAGCAGCTTAGCCGGGACACCATCCTATGGCTACACCTTC,CASSLAGTPSYGYTF
-,TRBJ1-2,TRBV7-2,TGTGCCAGCAGCTTACCCCACAGTGACTATGGCTACACCTTC,CASSLPHSDYGYTF
-,TRBJ2-1,TRBV5-8,TGTGCCAGCAGGGGGGGGCTGGAAAGCGGGCGGAGGCAGTTCTTC,CASRGGLESGRRQFF
TRBD2,TRBJ2-1,TRBV5-1,TGCGCCAGCAGCCCAACCGGGACTAGCGGGAGGAATTCCTACAATGAGCAGTTCTTC,CASSPTGTSGRNSYNEQFF
-,TRBJ2-2,TRBV10-3,TGTGCTACGAGGGGGGGCACCGGGGCCGGGGAGCTGTTTTTT,CATRGGTGAGELFF
TRBD1,TRBJ1-5,TRBV15,TGTGCCACCAGCAGAGATATGACAGGGGGGAATAGCAATCAGCCCCAGCATTTT,CATSRDMTGGNSNQPQHF
TRBD2,TRBJ2-2,TRBV7-9,TGTGCCAGCAGCCCTCGTGGGCGGGAGTCCGGGGAGCTGTTTTTT,CASSPRGRESGELFF
TRBD2,TRBJ2-7,TRBV4-1,TGCGCCAGCAGCCAAGATACTTCGACTAGCGGGAGAAGGGTGCAGTACTTC,CASSQDTSTSGRRVQYF